This entry describes one T cell receptor (beta chain). As yet, its antigen is unknown. These data come from a study of T cells after yellow fever vaccination. The 5'RACE template-switching step produced TCR cDNA and added a universal primer site and UMIs. TCRdb ran MiXCR on the 5' RACE reads and lists one entry per CDR3 protein. The table records approximately 150,000 distinct CDR3 sequences, around 9.3% of them present only once. Germline CDR1 and CDR2: SEHNR and FQNEAQ (reference sequence). This CDR3 comprises 13 residues. Trimming removed 5 bases at V and 2 bases at J, with 10 bases between. Overall study results and limits: It was a small share of clonotypes that appeared in both CD4 and CD8 compartments. The secondary response showed a weaker magnitude and a faster peak, day 5 versus 15.

The chain employs TRBV7-9 and TRBJ2-7; tentatively, D is TRBD1 (5 bases). This material consisted of CD8+ T cells sorted from PBMCs, taken 45 days after the yellow fever booster vaccination. This receptor was taken from a man between 18 and 35 years old who received the YFV17D yellow fever vaccine. This chain's CDR3 is CASSLTGPYEQYF. The DNA for the CDR3 is TGTGCCAGCAGCCTAACAGGCCCCTACGAGCAGTACTTC.